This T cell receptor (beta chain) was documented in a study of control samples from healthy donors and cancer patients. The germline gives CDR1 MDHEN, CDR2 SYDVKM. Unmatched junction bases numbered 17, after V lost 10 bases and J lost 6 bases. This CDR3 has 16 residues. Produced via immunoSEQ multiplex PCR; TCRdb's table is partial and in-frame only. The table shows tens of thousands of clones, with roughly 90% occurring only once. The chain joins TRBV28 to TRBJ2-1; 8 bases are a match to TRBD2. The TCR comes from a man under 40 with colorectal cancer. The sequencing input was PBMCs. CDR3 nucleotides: TGTGCCACCTTCGTTCGGGAGGGTAGGGGGTCCAATGAGCAGTTCTTC. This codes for CATFVREGRGSNEQFF.